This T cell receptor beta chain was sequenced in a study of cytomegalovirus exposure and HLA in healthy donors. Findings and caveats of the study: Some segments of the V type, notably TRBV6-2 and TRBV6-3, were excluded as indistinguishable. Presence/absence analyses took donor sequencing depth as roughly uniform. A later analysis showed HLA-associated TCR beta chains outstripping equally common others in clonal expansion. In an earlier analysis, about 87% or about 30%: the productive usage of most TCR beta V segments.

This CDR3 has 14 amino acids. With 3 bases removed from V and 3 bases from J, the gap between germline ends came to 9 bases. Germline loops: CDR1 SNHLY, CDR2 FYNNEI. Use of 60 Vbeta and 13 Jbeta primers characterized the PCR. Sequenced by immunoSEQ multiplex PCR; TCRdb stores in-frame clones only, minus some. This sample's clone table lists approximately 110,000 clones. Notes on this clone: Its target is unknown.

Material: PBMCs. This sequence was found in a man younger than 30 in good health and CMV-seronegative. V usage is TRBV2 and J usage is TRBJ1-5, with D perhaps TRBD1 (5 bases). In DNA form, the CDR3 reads TGTGCCAGCAGTGAGGGGCAGCTCAATCAGCCCCAGCATTTT. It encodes CASSEGQLNQPQHF.